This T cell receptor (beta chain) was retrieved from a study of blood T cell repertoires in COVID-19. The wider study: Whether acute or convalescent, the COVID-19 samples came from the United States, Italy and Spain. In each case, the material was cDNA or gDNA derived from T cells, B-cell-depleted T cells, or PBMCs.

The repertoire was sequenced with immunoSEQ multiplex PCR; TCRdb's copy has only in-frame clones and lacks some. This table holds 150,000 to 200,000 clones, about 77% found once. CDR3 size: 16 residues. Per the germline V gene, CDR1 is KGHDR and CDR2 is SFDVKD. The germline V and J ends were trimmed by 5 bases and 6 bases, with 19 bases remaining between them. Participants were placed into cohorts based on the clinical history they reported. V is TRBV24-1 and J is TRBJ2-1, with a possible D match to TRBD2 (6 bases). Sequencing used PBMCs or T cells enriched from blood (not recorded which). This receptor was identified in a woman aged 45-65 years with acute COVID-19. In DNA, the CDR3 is TGTGCCACCAGTGGGGCCCGGCTAGCGTTTGGCAATGAGCAGTTCTTC. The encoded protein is CATSGARLAFGNEQFF.